This T cell receptor (beta chain) emerged from a study of regulatory T cells in long-lasting Graves disease. Study-wide background: Patients with new Graves' disease had used antithyroid drugs below 3 months. The study, taken as a whole, reports: The sample size was small, and this may have reduced accuracy. Persistent disease preferred TRBV28, TRBJ1-2 and TRBJ2-5; new disease, TRBV20-1 and TRBJ2-1.

Time point defined: newly diagnosed GD, antithyroid drugs for less than 3 months. Extracted PBMC RNA gave rise to the TCR library. It was American Thyroid Association guidelines that determined Graves' disease diagnosis. The CDR3 totals 14 residues. Trimming removed 0 bases from V and 6 bases from J; junction bases left unmatched: 1. Germline assignment: CDR1 SGHRS and CDR2 YFSETQ. This clonotype was seen repeatedly, ten times or more. What it recognizes is unknown. Through Arm-PCR of CDR3 regions and iRepertoire HTBI primers, TCR beta libraries were built. TCRdb ran MiXCR on the multiplex PCR reads and lists one entry per CDR3 protein. The sample shows 320,000 or so distinct CDR3 sequences, approximately 20% of them seen only once.

The genes are TRBV5-1 and TRBJ2-1, with TRBD2 matching 9 bases. The material was peripheral blood mononuclear cells (PBMCs), obtained at new diagnosis, from a patient treated with antithyroid drugs. The receptor was isolated from a female donor with Graves disease. The CDR3 region is CASSLGREGNEQFF. CDR3 coding DNA: TGCGCCAGCAGCTTGGGGCGGGAGGGCAATGAGCAGTTCTTC.